This T cell receptor beta chain derives from a study of T-cell memory formation after mild COVID-19. Overall study findings and caveats: Clones shrinking between day 15 and 85 showed a balanced CD4/CD8 split, and those that grew later tilted toward CD4+. CD4+ contracting clones lay mainly in CM and EM, CD8+ ones in EMRA.

5'RACE with constant-segment primers built TCRalpha and TCRbeta cDNA libraries with UMIs. TCRdb redid the calling of the 5' RACE reads with MiXCR, one entry per CDR3 protein. This table holds over 350,000 distinct CDR3 sequences, more than 15% found once. On this clonotype itself: Its antigen is currently unknown.

V was trimmed by 3 bases and J by 7 bases, leaving 9 bases between them. The CDR3 is made up of 13 amino acids. Germline V gives CDR1 KGHDR, CDR2 SFDVKD. Sequenced: PBMCs or a T cell subset sorted from them (not recorded which). The receptor's source is a man aged 18 to 29 who had mild COVID-19 (a few samples of this study predate the infection). Cell type and time point are not known. This sequence joins TRBV24-1 and TRBJ1-5; the D gene is possibly TRBD1 (6 bases). The CDR3 DNA is TGTGCCACCAGTGATCCACAGGGCCAGCCCCAGCATTTT. Protein: CATSDPQGQPQHF.